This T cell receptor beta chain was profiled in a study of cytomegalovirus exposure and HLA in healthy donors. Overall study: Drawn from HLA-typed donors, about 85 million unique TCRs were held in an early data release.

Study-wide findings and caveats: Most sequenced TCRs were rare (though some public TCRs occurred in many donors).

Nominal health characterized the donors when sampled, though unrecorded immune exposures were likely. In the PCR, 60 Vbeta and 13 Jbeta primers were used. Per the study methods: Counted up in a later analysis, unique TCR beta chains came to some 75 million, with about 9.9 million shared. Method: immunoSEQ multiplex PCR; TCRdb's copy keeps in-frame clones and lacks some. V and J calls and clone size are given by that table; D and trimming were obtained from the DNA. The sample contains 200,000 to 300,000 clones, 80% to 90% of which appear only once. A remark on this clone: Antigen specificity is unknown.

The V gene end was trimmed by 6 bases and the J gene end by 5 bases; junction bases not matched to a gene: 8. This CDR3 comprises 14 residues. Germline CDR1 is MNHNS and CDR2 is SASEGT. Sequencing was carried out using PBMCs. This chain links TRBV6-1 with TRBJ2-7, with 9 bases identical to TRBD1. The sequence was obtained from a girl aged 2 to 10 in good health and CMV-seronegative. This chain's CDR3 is CASSRPGQGHEQYF. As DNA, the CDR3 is TGTGCCAGCAGCCGTCCGGGACAGGGCCACGAGCAGTACTTC.